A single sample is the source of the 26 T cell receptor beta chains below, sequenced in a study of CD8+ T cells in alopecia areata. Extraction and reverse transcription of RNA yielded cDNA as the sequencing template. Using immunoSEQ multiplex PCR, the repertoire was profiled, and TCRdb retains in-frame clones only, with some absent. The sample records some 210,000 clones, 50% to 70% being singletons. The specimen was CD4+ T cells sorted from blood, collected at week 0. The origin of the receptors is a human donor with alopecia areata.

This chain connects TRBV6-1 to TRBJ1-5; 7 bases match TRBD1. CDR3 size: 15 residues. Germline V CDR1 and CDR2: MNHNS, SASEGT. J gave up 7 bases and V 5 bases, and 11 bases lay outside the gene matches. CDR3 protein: CASSTEGARGQPQHF. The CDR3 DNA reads TGTGCCAGCAGTACCGAGGGGGCGCGAGGGCAGCCCCAGCATTTT.

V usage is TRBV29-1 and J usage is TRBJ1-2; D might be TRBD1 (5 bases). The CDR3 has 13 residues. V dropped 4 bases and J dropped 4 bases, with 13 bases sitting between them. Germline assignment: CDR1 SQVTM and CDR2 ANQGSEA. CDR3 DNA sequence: TGCAGCGTTGGAGGGGTAGACAGCTATGGCTACACCTTC. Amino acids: CSVGGVDSYGYTF.

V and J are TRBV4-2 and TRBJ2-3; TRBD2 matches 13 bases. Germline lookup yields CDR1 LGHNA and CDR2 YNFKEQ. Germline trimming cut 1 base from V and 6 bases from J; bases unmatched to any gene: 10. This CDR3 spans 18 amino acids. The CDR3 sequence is CASSQGGTSGNSPDTQYF. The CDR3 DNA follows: TGTGCCAGCAGCCAAGGCGGGACTAGCGGGAATTCTCCGGATACGCAGTATTTT.

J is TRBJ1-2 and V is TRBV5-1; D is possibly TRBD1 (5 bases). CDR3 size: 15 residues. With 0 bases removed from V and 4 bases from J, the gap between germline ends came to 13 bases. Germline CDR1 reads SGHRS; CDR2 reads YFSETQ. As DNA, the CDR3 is TGCGCCAGCAGCTTGGGGCAAGGGGACTCCTATGGCTACACCTTC. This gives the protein CASSLGQGDSYGYTF.

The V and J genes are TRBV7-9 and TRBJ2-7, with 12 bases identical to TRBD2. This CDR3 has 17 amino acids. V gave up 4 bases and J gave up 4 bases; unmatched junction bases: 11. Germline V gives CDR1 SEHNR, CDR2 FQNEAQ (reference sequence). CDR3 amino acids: CASSSRITSGGLYEQYF. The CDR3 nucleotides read TGTGCCAGCAGCTCGCGAATCACTAGCGGGGGGCTGTACGAGCAGTACTTC. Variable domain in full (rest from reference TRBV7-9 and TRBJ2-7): DTGVSQNPRHKITKRGQNVTFRCDPISEHNRLYWYRQTLGQGPEFLTYFQNEAQLEKSRLLSDRFSAERPKGSFSTLEIQRTEQGDSAMYLCASSSRITSGGLYEQYFGPGTRLTVT.

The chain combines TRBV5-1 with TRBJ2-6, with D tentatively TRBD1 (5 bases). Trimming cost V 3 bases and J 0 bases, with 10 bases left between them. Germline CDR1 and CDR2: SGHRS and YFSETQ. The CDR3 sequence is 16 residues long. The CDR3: CASSWTPDSGANVLTF. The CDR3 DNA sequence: TGCGCCAGCAGCTGGACACCTGACTCTGGGGCCAACGTCCTGACTTTC.

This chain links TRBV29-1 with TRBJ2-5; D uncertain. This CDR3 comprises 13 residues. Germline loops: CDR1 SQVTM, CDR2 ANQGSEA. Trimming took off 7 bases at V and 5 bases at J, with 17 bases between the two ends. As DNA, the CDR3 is TGCAGCGCCGTGATAGATGCTAGGGAGACCCAGTACTTC. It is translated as CSAVIDARETQYF.

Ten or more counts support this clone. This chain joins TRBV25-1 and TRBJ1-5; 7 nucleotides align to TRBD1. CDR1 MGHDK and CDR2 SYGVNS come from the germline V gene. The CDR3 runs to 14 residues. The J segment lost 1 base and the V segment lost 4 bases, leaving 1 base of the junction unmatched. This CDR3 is CASSGQGSNQPQHF. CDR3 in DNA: TGTGCCAGCAGTGGACAGGGAAGCAATCAGCCCCAGCATTTT.

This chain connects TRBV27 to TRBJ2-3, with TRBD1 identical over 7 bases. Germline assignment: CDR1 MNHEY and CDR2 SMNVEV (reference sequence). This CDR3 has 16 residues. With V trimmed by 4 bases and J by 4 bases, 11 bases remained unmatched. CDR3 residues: CASSYGSGRGSDTQYF. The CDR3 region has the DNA TGTGCCAGCAGTTATGGGTCGGGCAGGGGGTCAGATACGCAGTATTTT.

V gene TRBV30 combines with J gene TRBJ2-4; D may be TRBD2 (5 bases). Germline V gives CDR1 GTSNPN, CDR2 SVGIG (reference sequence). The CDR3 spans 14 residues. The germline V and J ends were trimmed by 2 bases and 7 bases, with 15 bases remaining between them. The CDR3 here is CAWSSPGGGNIQYF. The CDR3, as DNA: TGTGCCTGGAGTTCTCCCGGAGGAGGTAACATTCAGTACTTC.

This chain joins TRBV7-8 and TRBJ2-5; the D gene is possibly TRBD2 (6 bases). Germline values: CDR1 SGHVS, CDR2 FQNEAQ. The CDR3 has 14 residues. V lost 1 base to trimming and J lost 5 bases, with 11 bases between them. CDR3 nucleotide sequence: TGTGCCAGCAGCTTAGGGGGACTGTTGGAGACCCAGTACTTC. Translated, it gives CASSLGGLLETQYF.

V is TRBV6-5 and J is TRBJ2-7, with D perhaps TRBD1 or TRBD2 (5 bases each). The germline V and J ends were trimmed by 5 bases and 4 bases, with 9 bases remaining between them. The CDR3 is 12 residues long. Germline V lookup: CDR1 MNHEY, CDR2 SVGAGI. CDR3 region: CASSNGAYEQYF. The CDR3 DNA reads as TGTGCCAGCAGTAACGGGGCATACGAGCAGTACTTC.

CDR3 nucleotides: TGTGCCAGCAGCTTTTCGGGAGGGCCCCCAAATGAGCAGTTCTTC. Amino acid sequence: CASSFSGGPPNEQFF. The chain links TRBV7-3 to TRBJ2-1; 8 bases fit TRBD2. With V trimmed by 3 bases and J by 7 bases, 8 bases remained unmatched. The CDR3 runs to 15 residues. Germline values: CDR1 SGHTA, CDR2 FQGTGA.

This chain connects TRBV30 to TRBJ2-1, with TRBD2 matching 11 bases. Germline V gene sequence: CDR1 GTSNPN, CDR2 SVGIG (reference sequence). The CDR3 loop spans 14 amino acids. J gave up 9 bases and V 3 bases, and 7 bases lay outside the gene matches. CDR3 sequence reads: CAWRIAGGPGEQFF. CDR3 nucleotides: TGTGCCTGGAGAATAGCGGGGGGGCCGGGTGAGCAGTTCTTC. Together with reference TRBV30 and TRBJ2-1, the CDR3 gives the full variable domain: SQTIHQWPATLVQPVGSPLSLECTVEGTSNPNLYWYRQAAGRGLQLLFYSVGIGQISSEVPQNLSASRPQDRQFILSSKKLLLSDSGFYLCAWRIAGGPGEQFFGPGTRLTVL.

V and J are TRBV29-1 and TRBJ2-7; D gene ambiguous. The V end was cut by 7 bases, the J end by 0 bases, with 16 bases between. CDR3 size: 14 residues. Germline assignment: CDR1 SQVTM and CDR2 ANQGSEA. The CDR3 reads CSAVGSAASYEQYF. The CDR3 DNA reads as TGCAGCGCCGTAGGTTCCGCAGCCTCCTACGAGCAGTACTTC.

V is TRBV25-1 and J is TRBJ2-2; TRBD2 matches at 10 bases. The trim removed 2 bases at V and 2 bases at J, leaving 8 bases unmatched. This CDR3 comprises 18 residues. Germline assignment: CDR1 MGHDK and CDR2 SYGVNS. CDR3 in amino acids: CASSEVAGGTSNTGELFF. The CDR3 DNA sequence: TGTGCCAGCAGTGAAGTAGCGGGAGGTACCAGCAACACCGGGGAGCTGTTTTTT.

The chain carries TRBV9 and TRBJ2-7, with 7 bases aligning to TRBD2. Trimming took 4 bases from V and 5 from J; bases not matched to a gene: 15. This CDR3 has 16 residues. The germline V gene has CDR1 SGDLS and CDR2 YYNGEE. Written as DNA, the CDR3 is TGTGCCAGCAGCATAGGAGGACTAGTCCTACTACACGAGCAGTACTTC. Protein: CASSIGGLVLLHEQYF.

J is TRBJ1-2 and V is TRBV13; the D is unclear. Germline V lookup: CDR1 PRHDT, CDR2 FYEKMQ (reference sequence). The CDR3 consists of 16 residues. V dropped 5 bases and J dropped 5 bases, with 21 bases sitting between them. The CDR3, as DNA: TGTGCCAGCAGCCTCCCTGACACGCGGCGATCTTATGGCTACACCTTC. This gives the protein CASSLPDTRRSYGYTF.

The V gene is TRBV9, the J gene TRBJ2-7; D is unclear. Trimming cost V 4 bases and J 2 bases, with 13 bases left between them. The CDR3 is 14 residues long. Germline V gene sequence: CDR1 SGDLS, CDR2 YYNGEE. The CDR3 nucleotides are TGTGCCAGCAGCCCGACACGGGTTACCTACGAGCAGTACTTC. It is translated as CASSPTRVTYEQYF. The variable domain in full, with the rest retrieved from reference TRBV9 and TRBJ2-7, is DSGVTQTPKHLITATGQRVTLRCSPRSGDLSVYWYQQSLDQGLQFLIQYYNGEERAKGNILERFSAQQFPDLHSELNLSSLELGDSALYFCASSPTRVTYEQYFGPGTRLTVT.

The CDR3 region has the DNA TGTGCCAGCAGCGCCCTACCCTTCGGCACTGAAGCTTTCTTT. Protein sequence: CASSALPFGTEAFF. V and J are TRBV9 and TRBJ1-1, with D unresolved. The CDR3 length is 14 residues. Germline V lookup: CDR1 SGDLS, CDR2 YYNGEE. Deletions cut 3 bases from V and 4 bases from J, with 13 bases between.

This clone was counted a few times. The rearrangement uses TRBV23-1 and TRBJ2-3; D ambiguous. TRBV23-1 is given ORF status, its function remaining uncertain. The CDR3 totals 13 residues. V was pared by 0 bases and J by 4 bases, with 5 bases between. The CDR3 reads CASSQSGSDTQYF. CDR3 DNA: TGCGCCAGCAGTCAATCGGGTTCAGATACGCAGTATTTT.

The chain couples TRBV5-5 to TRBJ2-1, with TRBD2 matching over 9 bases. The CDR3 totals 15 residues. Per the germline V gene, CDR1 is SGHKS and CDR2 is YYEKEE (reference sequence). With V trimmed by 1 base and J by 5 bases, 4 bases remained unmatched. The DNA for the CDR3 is TGTGCCAGCAGCTTGCGGGCGGGAGGGGACAATGAGCAGTTCTTC. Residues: CASSLRAGGDNEQFF.

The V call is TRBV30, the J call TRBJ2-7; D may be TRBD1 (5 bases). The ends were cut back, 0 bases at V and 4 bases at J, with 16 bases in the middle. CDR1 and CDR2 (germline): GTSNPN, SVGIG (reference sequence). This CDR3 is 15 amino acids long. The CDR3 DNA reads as TGTGCCTGGAGTGTCCCTACAGGAGACGCTTACGAGCAGTACTTC. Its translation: CAWSVPTGDAYEQYF.

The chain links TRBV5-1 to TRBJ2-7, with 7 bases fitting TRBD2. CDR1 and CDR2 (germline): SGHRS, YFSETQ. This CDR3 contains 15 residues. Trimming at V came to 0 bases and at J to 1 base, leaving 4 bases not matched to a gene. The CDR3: CASSLDPGLSYEQYF. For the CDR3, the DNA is TGCGCCAGCAGCTTGGATCCGGGACTATCCTACGAGCAGTACTTC.

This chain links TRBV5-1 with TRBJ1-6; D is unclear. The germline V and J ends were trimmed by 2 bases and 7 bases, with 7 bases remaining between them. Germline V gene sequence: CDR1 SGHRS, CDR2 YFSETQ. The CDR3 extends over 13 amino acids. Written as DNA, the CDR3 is TGCGCCAGCAGCTTCGACATCAATTCACCCCTCCACTTT. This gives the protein CASSFDINSPLHF. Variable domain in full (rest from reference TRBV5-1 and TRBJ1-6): KAGVTQTPRYLIKTRGQQVTLSCSPISGHRSVSWYQQTPGQGLQFLFEYFSETQRNKGNFPGRFSGRQFSNSRSEMNVSTLELGDSALYLCASSFDINSPLHFGNGTRLTVT.

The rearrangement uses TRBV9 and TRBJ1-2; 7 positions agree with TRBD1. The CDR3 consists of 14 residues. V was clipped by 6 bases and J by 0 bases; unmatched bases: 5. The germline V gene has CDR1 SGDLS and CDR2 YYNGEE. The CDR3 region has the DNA TGTGCCAGCAACAGGGGAACTTCTAACTATGGCTACACCTTC. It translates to CASNRGTSNYGYTF.